The 3 T cell receptor beta chains in this list originate from one sample, sequenced in a study of glioma-infiltrating T cells after dendritic cell vaccination. Produced via immunoSEQ multiplex PCR; TCRdb's table is partial and in-frame only. The sample carries roughly 100,000 clones, roughly 76% recorded once. The specimen was blood, collected before dendritic cell vaccination. These receptors all come from a human donor with glioblastoma.

The rearrangement uses TRBV5-1 and TRBJ1-1; 8 nucleotides align to TRBD1. Losses at the gene ends were 2 bases for V and 0 bases for J; bases not matched to a gene: 6. The CDR3 totals 16 residues. Germline V gene sequence: CDR1 SGHRS, CDR2 YFSETQ. The CDR3 reads CASSFLLRGLNTEAFF. The CDR3 coding sequence is TGCGCCAGCAGCTTCTTACTCAGGGGGCTGAACACTGAAGCTTTCTTT. Full variable domain (rest looked up from reference TRBV5-1 and TRBJ1-1): KAGVTQTPRYLIKTRGQQVTLSCSPISGHRSVSWYQQTPGQGLQFLFEYFSETQRNKGNFPGRFSGRQFSNSRSEMNVSTLELGDSALYLCASSFLLRGLNTEAFFGQGTRLTVV.

The chain carries TRBV4-1 and TRBJ1-5; D uncertain. CDR1 is MGHRA and CDR2 is YSYEKL in the germline V gene. CDR3 length equals 15 residues. V lost 4 bases and J lost 8, with 18 bases in between. The CDR3 DNA reads TGCGCCAGCAGCCGGTATAACGGTGATGCGGAGCCCCAGCATTTT. It translates to CASSRYNGDAEPQHF.

The rearrangement joins TRBV5-1 to TRBJ1-1; 7 positions match TRBD1. CDR1 is SGHRS, CDR2 YFSETQ, per germline. This CDR3 is 15 amino acids long. V dropped 4 bases and J dropped 1; count of bases not matched to a gene: 7. CDR3 in amino acids: CASSLRAGGNTEAFF. The DNA for the CDR3 is TGCGCCAGCAGCCTCCGGGCAGGGGGGAACACTGAAGCTTTCTTT.